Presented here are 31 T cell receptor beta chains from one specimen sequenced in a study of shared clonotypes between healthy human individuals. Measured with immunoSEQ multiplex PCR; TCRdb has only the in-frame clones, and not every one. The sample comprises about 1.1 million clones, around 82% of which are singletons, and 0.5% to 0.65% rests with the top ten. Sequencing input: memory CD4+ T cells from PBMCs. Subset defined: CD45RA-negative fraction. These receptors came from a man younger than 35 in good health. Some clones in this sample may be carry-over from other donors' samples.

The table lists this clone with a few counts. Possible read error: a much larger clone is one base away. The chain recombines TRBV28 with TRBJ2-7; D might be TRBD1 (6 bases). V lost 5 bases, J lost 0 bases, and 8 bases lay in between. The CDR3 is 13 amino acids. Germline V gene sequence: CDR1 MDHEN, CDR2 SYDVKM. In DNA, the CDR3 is TGTGCCAGCAGTCGACAGGTCTCCTACGAGCAGTACTTC. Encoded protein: CASSRQVSYEQYF.

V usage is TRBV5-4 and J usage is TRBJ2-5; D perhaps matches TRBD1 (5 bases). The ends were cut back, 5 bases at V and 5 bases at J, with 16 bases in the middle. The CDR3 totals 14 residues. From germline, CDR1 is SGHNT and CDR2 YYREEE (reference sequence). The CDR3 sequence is CASRLDQGSETQYF. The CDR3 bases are TGTGCCAGCAGACTGGACCAGGGATCGGAGACCCAGTACTTC.

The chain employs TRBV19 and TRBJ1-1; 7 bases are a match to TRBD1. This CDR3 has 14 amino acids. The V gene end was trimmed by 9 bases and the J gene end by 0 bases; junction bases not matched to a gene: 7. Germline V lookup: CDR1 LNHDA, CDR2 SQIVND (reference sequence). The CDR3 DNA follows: TGTGCCAGCTGCATGCAGGGGGTGAACACTGAAGCTTTCTTT. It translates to CASCMQGVNTEAFF.

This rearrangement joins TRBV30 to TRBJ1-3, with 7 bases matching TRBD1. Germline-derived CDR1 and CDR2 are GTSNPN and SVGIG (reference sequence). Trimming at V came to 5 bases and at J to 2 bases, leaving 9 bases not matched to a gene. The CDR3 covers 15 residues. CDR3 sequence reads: CAWVGDSGPGNTIYF. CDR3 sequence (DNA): TGTGCCTGGGTGGGGGACAGTGGCCCTGGAAACACCATATATTTT.

CDR3 sequence: CAISELDEQFF. The CDR3 DNA follows: TGTGCCATCAGTGAGTTGGATGAGCAGTTCTTC. The chain is built from TRBV10-3 and TRBJ2-1; D gene unclear. There are 11 residues in the CDR3. The germline V gene has CDR1 ENHRY and CDR2 SYGVKD. With 1 base removed from V and 8 bases from J, the gap between germline ends came to 3 bases.

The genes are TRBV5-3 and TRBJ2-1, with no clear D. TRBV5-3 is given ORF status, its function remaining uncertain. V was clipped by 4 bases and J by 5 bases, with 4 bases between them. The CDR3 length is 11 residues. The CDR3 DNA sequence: TGTGCCAGAAGCAAGGACAATGAGCAGTTCTTC. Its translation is CARSKDNEQFF.

The DNA for the CDR3 is TGCGCCAGCACCCGACTAGAAGGCACCGGGGAGCTGTTTTTT. The encoded protein is CASTRLEGTGELFF. The genes are TRBV5-1 and TRBJ2-2; D may be TRBD2 (6 bases). Germline CDR1 is SGHRS and CDR2 is YFSETQ. The length of the CDR3 is 14 residues. Trimming stripped 6 bases from V and 4 bases from J, with 13 bases between. Complete variable domain (other parts from reference TRBV5-1 and TRBJ2-2): KAGVTQTPRYLIKTRGQQVTLSCSPISGHRSVSWYQQTPGQGLQFLFEYFSETQRNKGNFPGRFSGRQFSNSRSEMNVSTLELGDSALYLCASTRLEGTGELFFGEGSRLTVL.

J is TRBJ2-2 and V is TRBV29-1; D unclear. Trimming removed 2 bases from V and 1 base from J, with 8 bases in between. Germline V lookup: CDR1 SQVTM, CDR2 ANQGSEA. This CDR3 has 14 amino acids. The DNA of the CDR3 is TGCAGCGTTGAACAGGCCCAGAACACCGGGGAGCTGTTTTTT. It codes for CSVEQAQNTGELFF.

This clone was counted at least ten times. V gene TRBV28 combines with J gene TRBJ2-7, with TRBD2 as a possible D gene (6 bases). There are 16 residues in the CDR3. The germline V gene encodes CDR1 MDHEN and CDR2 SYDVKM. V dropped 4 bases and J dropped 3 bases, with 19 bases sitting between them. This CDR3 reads CASSSAGRWTFYEQYF. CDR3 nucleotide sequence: TGTGCCAGCAGTTCCGCGGGGCGGTGGACCTTCTACGAGCAGTACTTC.

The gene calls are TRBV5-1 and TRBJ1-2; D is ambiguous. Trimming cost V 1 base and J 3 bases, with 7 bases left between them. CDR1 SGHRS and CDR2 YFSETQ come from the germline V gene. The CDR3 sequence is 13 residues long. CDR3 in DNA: TGCGCCAGCAGCTTGAACACCGACTATGGCTACACCTTC. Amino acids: CASSLNTDYGYTF.

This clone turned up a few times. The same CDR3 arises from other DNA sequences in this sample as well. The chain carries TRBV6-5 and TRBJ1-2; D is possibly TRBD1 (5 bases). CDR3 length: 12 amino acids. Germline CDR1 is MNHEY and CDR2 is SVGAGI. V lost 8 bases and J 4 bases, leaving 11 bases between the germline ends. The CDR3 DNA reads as TGTGCCAGCTCTTCAGGGTCCTATGGCTACACCTTC. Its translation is CASSSGSYGYTF.

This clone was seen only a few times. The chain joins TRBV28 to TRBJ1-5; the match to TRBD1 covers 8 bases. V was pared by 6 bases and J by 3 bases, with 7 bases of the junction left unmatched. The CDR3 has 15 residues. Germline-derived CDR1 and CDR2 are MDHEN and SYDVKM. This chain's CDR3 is CASSLDRVDNQPQHF. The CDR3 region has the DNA TGTGCCAGCAGCCTGGACAGGGTTGACAATCAGCCCCAGCATTTT.

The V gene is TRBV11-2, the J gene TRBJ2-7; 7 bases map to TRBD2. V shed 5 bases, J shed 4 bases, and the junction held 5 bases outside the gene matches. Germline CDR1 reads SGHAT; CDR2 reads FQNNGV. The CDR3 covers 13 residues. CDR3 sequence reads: CASSPRTSYEQYF. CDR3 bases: TGTGCCAGCAGCCCCCGGACTAGTTACGAGCAGTACTTC.

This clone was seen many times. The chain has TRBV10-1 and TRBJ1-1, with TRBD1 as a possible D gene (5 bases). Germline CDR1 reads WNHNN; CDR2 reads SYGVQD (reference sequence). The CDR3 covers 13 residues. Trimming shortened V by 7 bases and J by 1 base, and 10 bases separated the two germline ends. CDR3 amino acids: CASKRQPNTEAFF. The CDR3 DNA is TGCGCCAGCAAACGACAGCCGAACACTGAAGCTTTCTTT.

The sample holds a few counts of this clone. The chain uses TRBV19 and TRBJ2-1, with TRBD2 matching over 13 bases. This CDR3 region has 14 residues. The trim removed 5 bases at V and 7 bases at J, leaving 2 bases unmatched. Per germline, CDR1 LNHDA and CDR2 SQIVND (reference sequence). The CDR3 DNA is TGTGCCAGTAGTGAGACTAGCGGGAGGAATGAGCAGTTCTTC. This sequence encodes CASSETSGRNEQFF.

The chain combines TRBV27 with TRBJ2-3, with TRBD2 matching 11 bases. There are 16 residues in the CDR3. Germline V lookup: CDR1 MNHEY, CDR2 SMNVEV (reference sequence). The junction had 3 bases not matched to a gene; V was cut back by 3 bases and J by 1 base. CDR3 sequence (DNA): TGTGCCAGCAGTTTTAGGACTAGCGGGCGCACAGATACGCAGTATTTT. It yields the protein CASSFRTSGRTDTQYF.

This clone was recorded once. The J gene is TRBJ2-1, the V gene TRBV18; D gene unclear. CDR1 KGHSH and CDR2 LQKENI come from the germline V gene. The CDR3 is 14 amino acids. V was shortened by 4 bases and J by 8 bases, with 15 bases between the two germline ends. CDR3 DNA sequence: TGTGCCAGCTCACTACAGACAAAGGGCGATGAGCAGTTCTTC. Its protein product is CASSLQTKGDEQFF.

CDR3 DNA: TGTGCCAGCACCAGCAAAAGCGGGAGCCTTCCCTACGAGCAGTACTTC. Its translation is CASTSKSGSLPYEQYF. The genes are TRBV28 and TRBJ2-7, with TRBD2 identical over 8 bases. Per germline, CDR1 MDHEN and CDR2 SYDVKM. Germline trimming cut 7 bases from V and 2 bases from J; bases unmatched to any gene: 13. The CDR3 is 16 residues long.

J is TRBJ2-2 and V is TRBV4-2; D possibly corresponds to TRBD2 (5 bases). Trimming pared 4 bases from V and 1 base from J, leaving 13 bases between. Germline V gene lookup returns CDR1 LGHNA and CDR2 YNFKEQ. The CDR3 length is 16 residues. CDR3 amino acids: CASSLRALVNTGELFF. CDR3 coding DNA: TGTGCCAGCAGCCTGAGGGCCCTCGTGAACACCGGGGAGCTGTTTTTT.

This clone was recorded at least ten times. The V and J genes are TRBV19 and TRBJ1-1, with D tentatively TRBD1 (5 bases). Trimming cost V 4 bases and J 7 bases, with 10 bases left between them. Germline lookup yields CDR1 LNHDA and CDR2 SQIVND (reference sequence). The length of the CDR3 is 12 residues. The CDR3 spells CASSTWDFEAFF. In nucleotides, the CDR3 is TGTGCCAGTAGTACTTGGGACTTTGAAGCTTTCTTT.

The CDR3 sequence: CASSYSRTGANQPQHF. CDR3 sequence (DNA): TGTGCCAGCAGTTACTCTAGAACAGGGGCCAATCAGCCCCAGCATTTT. V is TRBV6-6 and J is TRBJ1-5; 7 bases match TRBD1. CDR1 is MNHNY and CDR2 is SVGAGI in the germline V gene (reference sequence). CDR3 size: 16 residues. With 0 bases clipped from V and 3 bases from J, the junction kept 5 bases outside the gene matches.

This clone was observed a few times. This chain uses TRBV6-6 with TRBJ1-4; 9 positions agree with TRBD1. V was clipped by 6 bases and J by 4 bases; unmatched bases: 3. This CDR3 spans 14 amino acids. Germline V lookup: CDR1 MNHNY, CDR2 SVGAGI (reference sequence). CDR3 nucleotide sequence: TGTGCCAGCAGAACAGGGGGCGGTAATGAAAAACTGTTTTTT. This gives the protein CASRTGGGNEKLFF.

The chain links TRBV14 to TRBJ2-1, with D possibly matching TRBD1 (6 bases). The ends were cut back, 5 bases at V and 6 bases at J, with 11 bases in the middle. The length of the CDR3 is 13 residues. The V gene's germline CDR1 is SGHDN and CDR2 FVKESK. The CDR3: CASSWLGGNEQFF. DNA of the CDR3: TGTGCCAGCAGCTGGCTAGGGGGCAATGAGCAGTTCTTC.

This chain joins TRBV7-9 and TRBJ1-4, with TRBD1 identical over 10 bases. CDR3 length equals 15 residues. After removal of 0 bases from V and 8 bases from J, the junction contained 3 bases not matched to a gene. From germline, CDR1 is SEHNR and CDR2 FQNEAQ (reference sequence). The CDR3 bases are TGTGCCAGCAGCTTAGCCGGGACAGGGGTCGAAAAACTGTTTTTT. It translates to CASSLAGTGVEKLFF. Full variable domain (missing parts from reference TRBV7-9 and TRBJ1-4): DTGVSQNPRHKITKRGQNVTFRCDPISEHNRLYWYRQTLGQGPEFLTYFQNEAQLEKSRLLSDRFSAERPKGSFSTLEIQRTEQGDSAMYLCASSLAGTGVEKLFFGSGTQLSVL.

In DNA form, the CDR3 reads TGTGCCAGCAGTGAATATAAAAAAACTTTCTTT. Translation gives CASSEYKKTFF. This sequence joins TRBV25-1 and TRBJ1-1; no firm D call. This CDR3 contains 11 residues. Between the trimmed V and J ends, which lost 0 bases and 12 bases, there was a span of 8 bases. The germline gives CDR1 MGHDK, CDR2 SYGVNS.

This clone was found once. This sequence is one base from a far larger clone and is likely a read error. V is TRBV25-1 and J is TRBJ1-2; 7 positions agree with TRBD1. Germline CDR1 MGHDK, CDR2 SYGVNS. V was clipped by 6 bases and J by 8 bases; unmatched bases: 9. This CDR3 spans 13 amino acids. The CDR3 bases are TGTGCCAGCAGCCGCAGGGGGACGGACGGCTACACCTTC. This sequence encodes CASSRRGTDGYTF.

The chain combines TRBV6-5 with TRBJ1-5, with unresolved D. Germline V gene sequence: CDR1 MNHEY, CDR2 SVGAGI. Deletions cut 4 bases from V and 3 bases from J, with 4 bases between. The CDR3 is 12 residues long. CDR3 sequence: CASSFLNQPQHF. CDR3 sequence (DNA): TGTGCCAGCAGTTTCCTCAATCAGCCCCAGCATTTT.

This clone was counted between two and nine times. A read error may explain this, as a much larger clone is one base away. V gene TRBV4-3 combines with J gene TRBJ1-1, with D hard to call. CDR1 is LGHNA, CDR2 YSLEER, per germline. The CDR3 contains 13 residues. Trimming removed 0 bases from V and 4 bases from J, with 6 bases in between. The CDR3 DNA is TGCGCCAGCAGCCAAGACAGGAGCACTGAAGCTTTCTTT. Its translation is CASSQDRSTEAFF.

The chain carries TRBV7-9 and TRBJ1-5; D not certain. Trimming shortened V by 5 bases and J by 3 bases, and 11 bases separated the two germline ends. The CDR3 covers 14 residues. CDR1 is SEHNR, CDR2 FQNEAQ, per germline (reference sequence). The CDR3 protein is CASSPAGYNQPQHF. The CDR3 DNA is TGTGCCAGCAGCCCGGCTGGGTACAATCAGCCCCAGCATTTT.

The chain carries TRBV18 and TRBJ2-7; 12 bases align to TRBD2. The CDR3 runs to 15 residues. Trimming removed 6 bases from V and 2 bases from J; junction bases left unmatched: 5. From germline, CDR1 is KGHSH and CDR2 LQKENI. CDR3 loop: CASSETSGGPYEQYF. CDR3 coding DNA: TGTGCCAGCTCTGAGACTAGCGGGGGACCCTACGAGCAGTACTTC. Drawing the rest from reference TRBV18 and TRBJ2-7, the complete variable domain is NAGVMQNPRHLVRRRGQEARLRCSPMKGHSHVYWYRQLPEEGLKFMVYLQKENIIDESGMPKERFSAEFPKEGPSILRIQQVVRGDSAAYFCASSETSGGPYEQYFGPGTRLTVT.

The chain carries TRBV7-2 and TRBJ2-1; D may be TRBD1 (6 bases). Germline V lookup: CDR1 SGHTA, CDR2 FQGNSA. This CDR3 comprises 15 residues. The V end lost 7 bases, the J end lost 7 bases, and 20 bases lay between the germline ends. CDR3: CASKWSGQSGNEQFF. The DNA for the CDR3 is TGTGCCAGCAAGTGGTCGGGACAATCTGGGAATGAGCAGTTCTTC.